The rows below give T cell receptor beta chains drawn from one sample of a study of identifying expanded T cells in peripheral blood. Measured with immunoSEQ multiplex PCR; TCRdb has only the in-frame clones, and not every one. The sample carries approximately 90,000 clones, approximately 84% recorded once. The sample was blood. All receptors come from a person aged 18 to 69 in good health. Each CDR3 is given without its conserved first and last residue. A D gene is named only where the DNA matches it firmly.

j_gene | v_gene | d_gene | CDR3aa
TRBJ1-1 | TRBV19 | - | ASSTRERNTEAF
TRBJ1-2 | TRBV6-5 | - | ASRLSQAYGYT
TRBJ1-1 | TRBV14 | - | ASRRIGTESLNTEAF
TRBJ2-3 | TRBV19 | - | ASSPGPASDTQY
TRBJ1-4 | TRBV15 | - | ATSSVPGHFSNEKLF
TRBJ2-5 | TRBV18 | - | ASSPRTGRGAPGAQY
TRBJ2-2 | TRBV18 | - | ASSPSNKVPGELF
TRBJ2-7 | TRBV6-1 | TRBD1 | ASGQDIEQY
TRBJ2-7 | TRBV25-1 | - | ASSNIRGGEQY
TRBJ1-2 | TRBV27 | TRBD1 | ASSRSTGDQSYT
TRBJ2-1 | TRBV18 | TRBD1 | ASSPRGQGAGI
TRBJ1-2 | TRBV6-1 | - | ASSSPGHYGYT
TRBJ2-7 | TRBV7-9 | - | ASSQGRSEQY
TRBJ1-4 | TRBV5-1 | - | ASSLGGGPTTNEKLF
TRBJ1-2 | TRBV5-5 | - | ASSPSRDAGYT
TRBJ2-5 | TRBV25-1 | - | ASDESGGPGETQY
TRBJ1-2 | TRBV5-6 | - | ASSRVTNNYGYT
TRBJ1-2 | TRBV6-5 | TRBD1 | ASSEDRGYYGYT
TRBJ1-5 | TRBV2 | - | ASSGVGNQPQH
TRBJ1-1 | TRBV11-2 | - | ASSLSRTRNTEAF
TRBJ1-1 | TRBV11-3 | - | ASSLGGEPNAEAF
TRBJ1-6 | TRBV18 | - | ASSPLREPYNSPLH
TRBJ2-5 | TRBV18 | - | ASSRRATDQETQY
TRBJ1-2 | TRBV6-1 | TRBD1 | ASRTGQGNYGYT
- | TRBV7-2 | - | ASGISAQGYEQY
TRBJ1-3 | TRBV27 | - | ASSLGSGNTIY
TRBJ1-6 | TRBV6-5 | - | ASSPTGPRSPLH
TRBJ1-5 | TRBV4-1 | - | ASSQQGGDLNQPQH
TRBJ2-7 | TRBV28 | TRBD2 | ASSSPYQGLGPYEQY
- | TRBV19 | TRBD1 | ASSIRRQGITYEQY
TRBJ2-2 | TRBV27 | - | ASSRTRGTGELF
TRBJ1-2 | TRBV11-3 | - | ASSLPTDTYGYT
TRBJ2-3 | TRBV7-9 | - | AISGGADTQY
TRBJ2-7 | TRBV27 | - | ASSLSPENSYEQY
TRBJ1-4 | TRBV16 | - | ASSQSIDEKLF